This T cell receptor beta chain stems from a study of T-cell memory formation after mild COVID-19. Overall study findings and caveats: Some clones that responded turned up in pre-infection memory, which suggests that cross-reactive memory joined in.

Trimming removed 4 bases from V and 4 bases from J, with 17 bases in between. The CDR3 is made up of 15 amino acids. Germline CDR1 reads SGHKS; CDR2 reads YYEKEE (reference sequence). One entry per CDR3 protein results from TCRdb running MiXCR on the 5' RACE reads. Among a few hundred thousand distinct CDR3 sequences listed, roughly 15% were seen once. This clonotype was counted a few times. Its specificity is unknown. The V gene is TRBV5-5, the J gene TRBJ2-5; D is ambiguous. Material for sequencing was PBMCs or a T cell subset sorted from them (not recorded which). This receptor was identified in a man between 18 and 35 years old who had mild COVID-19 (a few samples of this study predate the infection). Cell type and time point are not known. CDR3 sequence: CASSIGFRAGETQYF. The CDR3, as DNA: TGTGCCAGCAGCATCGGGTTCCGGGCAGGAGAGACCCAGTACTTC.